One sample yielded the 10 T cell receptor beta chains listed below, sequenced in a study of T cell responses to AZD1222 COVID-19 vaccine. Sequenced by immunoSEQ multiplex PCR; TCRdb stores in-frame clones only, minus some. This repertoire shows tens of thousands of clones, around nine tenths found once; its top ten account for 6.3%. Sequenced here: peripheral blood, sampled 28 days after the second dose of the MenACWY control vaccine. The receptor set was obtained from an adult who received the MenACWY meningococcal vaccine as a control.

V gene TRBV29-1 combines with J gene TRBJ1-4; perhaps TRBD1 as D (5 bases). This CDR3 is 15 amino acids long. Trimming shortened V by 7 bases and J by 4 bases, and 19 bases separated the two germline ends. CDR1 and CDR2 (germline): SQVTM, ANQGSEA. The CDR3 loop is CSAGEYRQSNEKLFF. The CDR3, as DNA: TGCAGCGCGGGGGAATATAGACAGAGTAATGAAAAACTGTTTTTT.

The CDR3 is CASSLVGGSTEAFF. Here the CDR3 DNA reads TGTGCCAGCAGCTTGGTGGGGGGAAGCACTGAAGCTTTCTTT. This chain links TRBV5-4 with TRBJ1-1; TRBD1 might be the D (5 bases). CDR3 length: 14 amino acids. V was trimmed by 0 bases and J by 4 bases, leaving 10 bases between them. Per the germline V gene, CDR1 is SGHNT and CDR2 is YYREEE (reference sequence).

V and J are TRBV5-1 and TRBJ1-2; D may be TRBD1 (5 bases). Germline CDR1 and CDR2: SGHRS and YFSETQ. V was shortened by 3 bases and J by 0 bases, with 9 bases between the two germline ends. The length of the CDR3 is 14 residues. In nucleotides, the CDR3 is TGCGCCAGCAGCTCGGACACTACTAACTATGGCTACACCTTC. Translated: CASSSDTTNYGYTF.

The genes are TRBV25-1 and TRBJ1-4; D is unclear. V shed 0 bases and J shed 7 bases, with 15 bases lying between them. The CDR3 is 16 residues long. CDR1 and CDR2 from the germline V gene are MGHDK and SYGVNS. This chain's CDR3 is CASSEYEGRRGEKLFF. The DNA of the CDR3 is TGTGCCAGCAGTGAATATGAGGGCAGGCGGGGTGAAAAACTGTTTTTT.

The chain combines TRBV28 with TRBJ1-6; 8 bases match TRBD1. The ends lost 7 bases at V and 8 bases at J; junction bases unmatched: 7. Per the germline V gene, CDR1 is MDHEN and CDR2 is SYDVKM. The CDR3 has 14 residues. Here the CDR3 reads CASKAGGQHSPLHF. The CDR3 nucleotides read TGTGCCAGCAAAGCAGGGGGCCAGCATTCACCCCTCCACTTT.

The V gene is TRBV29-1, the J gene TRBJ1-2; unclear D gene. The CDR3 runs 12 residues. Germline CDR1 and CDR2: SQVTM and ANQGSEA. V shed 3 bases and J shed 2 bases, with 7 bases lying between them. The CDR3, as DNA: TGCAGCGTTGAGGCAGAAAACTATGGCTACACCTTC. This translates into CSVEAENYGYTF.

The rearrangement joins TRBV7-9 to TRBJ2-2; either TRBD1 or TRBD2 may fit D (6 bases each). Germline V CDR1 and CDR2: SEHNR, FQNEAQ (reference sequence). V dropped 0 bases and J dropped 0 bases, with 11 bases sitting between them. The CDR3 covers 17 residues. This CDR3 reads CASSLADRTTNTGELFF. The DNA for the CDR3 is TGTGCCAGCAGCTTAGCCGACAGGACTACGAACACCGGGGAGCTGTTTTTT.

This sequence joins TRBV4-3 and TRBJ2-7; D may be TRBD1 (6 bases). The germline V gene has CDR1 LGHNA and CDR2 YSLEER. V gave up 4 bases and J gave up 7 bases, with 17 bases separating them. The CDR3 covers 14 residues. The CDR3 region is CASSLHQGSGEQYF. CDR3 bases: TGCGCCAGCAGCCTTCATCAGGGGTCCGGGGAGCAGTACTTC.

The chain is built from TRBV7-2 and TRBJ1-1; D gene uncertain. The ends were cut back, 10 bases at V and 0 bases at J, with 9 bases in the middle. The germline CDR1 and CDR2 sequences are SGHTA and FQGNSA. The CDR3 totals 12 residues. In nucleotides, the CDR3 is TGTGCCACTGGACGGATGAACACTGAAGCTTTCTTT. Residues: CATGRMNTEAFF.

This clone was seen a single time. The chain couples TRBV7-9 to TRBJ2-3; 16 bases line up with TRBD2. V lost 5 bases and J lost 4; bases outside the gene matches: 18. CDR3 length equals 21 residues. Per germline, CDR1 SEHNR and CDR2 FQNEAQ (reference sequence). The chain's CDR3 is CASSGDSWGLAGGPTPDTQYF. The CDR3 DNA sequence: TGTGCCAGCAGCGGGGACAGCTGGGGACTAGCGGGAGGGCCCACCCCAGATACGCAGTATTTT.